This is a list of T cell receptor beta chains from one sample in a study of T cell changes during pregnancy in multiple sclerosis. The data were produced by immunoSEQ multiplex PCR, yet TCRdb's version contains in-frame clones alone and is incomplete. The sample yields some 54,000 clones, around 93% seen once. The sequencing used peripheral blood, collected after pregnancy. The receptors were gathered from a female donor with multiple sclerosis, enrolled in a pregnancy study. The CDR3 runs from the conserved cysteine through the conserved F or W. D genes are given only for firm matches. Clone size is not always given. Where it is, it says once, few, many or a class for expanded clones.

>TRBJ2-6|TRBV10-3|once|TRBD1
TGTGCCATCAGTCTACAGGGGCGGGGGGCCAACGTCCTGACTTTC
CAISLQGRGANVLTF
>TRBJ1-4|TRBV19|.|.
TGTGCCAGTAGTATAGCGGTTGGGCAGGGGAGAGAAAAACTGTTTTTT
CASSIAVGQGREKLFF
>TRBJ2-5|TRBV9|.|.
TGTGCCAGCAGCGTACGTGAGGGGGTCCAAGAGACCCAGTACTTC
CASSVREGVQETQYF
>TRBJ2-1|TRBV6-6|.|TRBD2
TGTGCCAGCAGATACGGGCGGGAGTCTCATGAGCAGTTCTTC
CASRYGRESHEQFF
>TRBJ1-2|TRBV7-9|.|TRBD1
TGTGCCAGCAGTCCTTACAGGGGATTGGGCTATGGCTACACCTTC
CASSPYRGLGYGYTF
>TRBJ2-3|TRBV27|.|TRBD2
TGTGCCAGCAGTCCCGGGACTAGCGCGATTAGGGATACGCAGTATTTT
CASSPGTSAIRDTQYF
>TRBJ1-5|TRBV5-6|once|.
TGTGCCAGCAGCTTGGGACAGCGCAATCAGCCCCAGCATTTT
CASSLGQRNQPQHF
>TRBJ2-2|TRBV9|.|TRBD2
TGTGCCAGCAGCTACCGGGACTACAACACCGGGGAGCTGTTTTTT
CASSYRDYNTGELFF
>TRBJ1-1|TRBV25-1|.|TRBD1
TGTGCCAGCAGTTCAGGGGGGAACACTGAAGCTTTCTTT
CASSSGGNTEAFF
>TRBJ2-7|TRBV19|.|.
TGTGCCAGTAGTATAGCCCAGGGGAGCTCCTACGAGCAGTACTTC
CASSIAQGSSYEQYF
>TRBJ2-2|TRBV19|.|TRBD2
TGTGCCAGTAGTATAGATCTCGGGGGGGTGAACACCGGGGAGCTGTTTTTT
CASSIDLGGVNTGELFF
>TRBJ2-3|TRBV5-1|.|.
TGCGCCAGCAGCAGAACTAGCACAGATACGCAGTATTTT
CASSRTSTDTQYF
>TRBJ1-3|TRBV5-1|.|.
TGCGCCAGCGGACAAGGTCCGGGCGATCCTGGAAACACCATATATTTT
CASGQGPGDPGNTIYF
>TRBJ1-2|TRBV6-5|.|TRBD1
TGTGCCAGCAGTTTCTCCGGGACAGGGAAAGGCTACACCTTC
CASSFSGTGKGYTF
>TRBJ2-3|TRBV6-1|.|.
TGTGCCAGCAGTAGTACGGACTGGACCACAGATACGCAGTATTTT
CASSSTDWTTDTQYF
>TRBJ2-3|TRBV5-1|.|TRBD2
TGCGCCAGCAGCCCCCAATCTAGCGGCCCCACAGATACGCAGTATTTT
CASSPQSSGPTDTQYF
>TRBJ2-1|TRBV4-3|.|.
TGCGCCAGCAGCCAAGCGCAGGGGCTCGATGAGCAGTTCTTC
CASSQAQGLDEQFF